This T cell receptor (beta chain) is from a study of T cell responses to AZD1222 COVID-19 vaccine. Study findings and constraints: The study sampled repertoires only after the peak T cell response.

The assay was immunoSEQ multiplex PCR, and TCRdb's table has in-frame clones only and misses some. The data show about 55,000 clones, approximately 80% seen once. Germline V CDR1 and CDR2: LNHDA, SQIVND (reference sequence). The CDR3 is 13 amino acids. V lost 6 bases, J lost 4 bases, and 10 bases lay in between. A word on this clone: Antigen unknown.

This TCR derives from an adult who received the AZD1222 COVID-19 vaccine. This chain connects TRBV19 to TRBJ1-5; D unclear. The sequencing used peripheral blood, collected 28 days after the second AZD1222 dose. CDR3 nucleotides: TGTGCCAGTAGCCCCCTTCCAAATCAGCCCCAGCATTTT. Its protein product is CASSPLPNQPQHF.